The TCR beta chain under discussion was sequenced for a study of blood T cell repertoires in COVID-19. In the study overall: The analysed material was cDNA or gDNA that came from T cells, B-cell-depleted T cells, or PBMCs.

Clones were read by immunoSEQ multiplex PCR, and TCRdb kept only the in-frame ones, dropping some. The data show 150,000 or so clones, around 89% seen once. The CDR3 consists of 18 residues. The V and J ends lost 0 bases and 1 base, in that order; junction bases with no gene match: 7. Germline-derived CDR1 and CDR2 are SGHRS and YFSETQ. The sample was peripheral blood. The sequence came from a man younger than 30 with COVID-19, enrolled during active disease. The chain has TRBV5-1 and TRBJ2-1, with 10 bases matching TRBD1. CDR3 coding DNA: TGCGCCAGCAGCTTGGCAGGGGGGACAGGGGAATCCTACAATGAGCAGTTCTTC. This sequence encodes CASSLAGGTGESYNEQFF.